This T cell receptor beta chain is drawn from a study of cytomegalovirus exposure and HLA in healthy donors (dated by TCRdb to 2015 to 2018). About the full investigation: The 670 or so repertoires of the first cohort and the 120 or so validation repertoires were produced on the same platform, according to a later analysis. The study aimed to test whether cataloging public T cell receptors could reveal signatures of past pathogen exposure. Besides the first cohort of about 730 subjects, a separate validation cohort made up of over 100 different subjects was used. To predict cytomegalovirus infection status, the study brought together high-throughput TCR immunosequencing, statistical association of individual TCRs with disease status, and machine learning. The study at large found these results: All 120 or so repertoires were used to score co-occurrence in the validation cohort in a later analysis, because that analysis had no HLA typing for the cohort. In the study, roughly 160 TCR beta chains were listed as associated with cytomegalovirus. According to the authors, the approach could potentially be generalized to other disease states and immunological phenotypes. In both the original and validation cohorts, the classifier was reported to diagnose cytomegalovirus status with high specificity and sensitivity. In vitro tests confirmed that a few of the cytomegalovirus-associated TCR beta chains recognize cytomegalovirus antigens. Most TCR sequences were seen in very few donors, while some public TCRs were found in many individuals. Of the cluster scores, 85% to 95% were above 0 in a later analysis, which found that TCRs clustered in the first cohort also tended to co-occur in the 120 or so validation repertoires.

Libraries came from the immunoSEQ multiplex PCR assay. In the original analysis: A statistical classification framework was developed to diagnose cytomegalovirus status using the catalog of TCR beta chain sequences. TCRdb provides this immuneACCESS table in a form limited to in-frame rearrangements. Some clones are lacking; in checked studies, under half of them reflect an unresolved V gene, and why the rest are absent is not known. That table furnishes V, J and clone size, whereas the DNA furnished D and trimming. The sample yields about 160,000 clones; about 95% were counted once. The leading ten clones occupy roughly 0.83% of the sample. The donors were included in the validation cohort of roughly 130 subjects, a group kept apart from the roughly 730-subject first cohort. A remark on this clone: Its antigen is unknown. Per-nucleotide qualities are absent, and no much larger clonotype sits a single base away.

The CDR3, from cysteine to phenylalanine, totals 17 residues. The CDR3 DNA has 51 bases and is translated from base 1. Trimming takes 0 bases off V and 0 bases off J; junction bases not matched to a gene: 5. Per the germline V gene (reference sequence), MNHEY is the CDR1 and SMNVEV is the CDR2. The TCR sequence derives from a woman aged 18-30 years in good health and CMV-seronegative. The chain couples TRBV27 to TRBJ2-1; the junction holds 7 bases that match TRBD1. The sequenced material came from PBMCs. The sequenced DNA is TGTGCCAGCAGTTTATCGACGGGACAGAGCTCCTACAATGAGCAGTTCTTC. Translated, this gives CASSLSTGQSSYNEQFF.